This T cell receptor (beta chain) was identified in a study of T-cell reconstitution after alpha-beta-depleted transplantation in children. Findings of the study overall: Expanded graft clones numbering several hundred reportedly gave rise to alpha-beta T cells about two months after transplant. Some patients owed their high day-60 TCRbeta diversity to surviving recipient T cells and thymic progenitors. At the one-year point after transplant, T-cell counts and TCRbeta diversity were found to come mostly from T cells that had been newly produced.

Preparation of the TCRbeta library was carried out with unique molecular identifiers. TCRdb processed the PCR reads anew with MiXCR; each CDR3 protein has one entry. The repertoire holds around 700,000 distinct CDR3 sequences, with around 13% as singletons. The table lists this clonotype with a few counts. The antigen is not known. Germline CDR1 is KGHSH and CDR2 is LQKENI. Trimming took off 3 bases at V and 0 bases at J, with 12 bases between the two ends. The CDR3 totals 16 residues. The chain carries TRBV18 and TRBJ1-5; D not certain. The receptor's source is a girl under 10 years old with congenital amegakaryocytic thrombocytopenia, due to receive a stem cell transplant. The input for sequencing was PBMCs, taken before TCRalphabeta/CD19-depleted stem cell transplant. The CDR3 spells CASSPQGRDSNQPQHF. Written as DNA, the CDR3 is TGTGCCAGCTCACCCCAAGGACGGGATAGCAATCAGCCCCAGCATTTT.